The rows below give T cell receptor beta chains drawn from one sample of a study of identifying expanded T cells in peripheral blood. The method was immunoSEQ multiplex PCR; TCRdb's version includes in-frame clones alone and lacks a portion of them. This table has around 76,000 clones, 75% to 90% appearing once. Sequences were obtained from blood. The receptors were gathered from a person aged 18-69 years in good health. The CDR3 runs from the conserved cysteine through the conserved F or W. The order of the fields is D gene, V gene, clone size, J gene, CDR3 DNA, CDR3 protein. D genes are given only for firm matches. Size is omitted from some rows. Given values are once, few, many or a class for expanded clones.

>.|TRBV5-4|.|TRBJ2-3
TGTGCCAGCAGCTTGTACCGAGCGGATACGCAGTATTTT
CASSLYRADTQYF
>TRBD2|TRBV28|.|TRBJ2-3
TGTGCCAGCAGCCTCCCGACTAGCGGGAGGGTGGATGCAGATACGCAGTATTTT
CASSLPTSGRVDADTQYF
>.|TRBV15|.|TRBJ2-3
TGTGCCACCAGCAGAGGAGGACAGCTAAGCACAGATACGCAGTATTTT
CATSRGGQLSTDTQYF
>TRBD1|TRBV7-2|.|TRBJ2-3
TGTGCCAGCAGCTTAGTTTCGGGACAGACAGATACGCAGTATTTT
CASSLVSGQTDTQYF
>.|TRBV9|.|TRBJ2-1
TGTGCCAGCAGCGTAGGGCCCCTCGGGGGTGAGCAGTTCTTC
CASSVGPLGGEQFF
>TRBD1|TRBV4-1|.|TRBJ1-3
TGCGCCAGCAGCCAAGGGGACAGGGGAAACACCATATATTTT
CASSQGDRGNTIYF
>.|TRBV13|once|TRBJ2-3
TGTGCCAGCAGCTTAGTCACTAGCACAGATACGCAGTATTTT
CASSLVTSTDTQYF
>.|TRBV10-3|.|TRBJ2-5
TGTGCCATCAGTGAGTCGCCGCTCCGGGGTGGTGAGACCCAGTACTTC
CAISESPLRGGETQYF
>.|TRBV9|.|TRBJ2-1
TGTGCCAGCAGCGTACTGTCAGAGTACAATGAGCAGTTCTTC
CASSVLSEYNEQFF
>TRBD1|TRBV10-1|few|TRBJ1-1
TGCGCCAGCAGTGAGAGAAGGGGGCTTGAAGCTTTCTTT
CASSERRGLEAFF
>TRBD1|TRBV4-2|.|TRBJ2-3
TGTGCCAGCAGCCCAAAAGGGGGCACAGATACGCATTATTTT
CASSPKGGTDTHYF
>.|TRBV5-1|.|TRBJ2-3
TGCGCCAGCAGCCCTGGCTTTGGACAGTCTAGCACAGATACGCAGTATTTT
CASSPGFGQSSTDTQYF
>.|TRBV7-3|.|TRBJ2-5
TGTGCCAGCAGCCTCGCTAGAGGGCCTCAAGAGACCCAGTACTTC
CASSLARGPQETQYF
>.|TRBV18|once|TRBJ1-1
TGTGCCAGCTCTCTACAGGTGAACACTGAAGCTTTCTTT
CASSLQVNTEAFF
>TRBD1|TRBV28|.|TRBJ1-2
TGTGCCAGCAGTTTACCCTGGACAGGGTATGGCTACACCTTC
CASSLPWTGYGYTF
>TRBD2|TRBV27|.|TRBJ2-2
TGTGCCAGCAGCCGAACACTAGCGACCGACCAAAGTACCGGGGAGCTGTTTTTT
CASSRTLATDQSTGELFF
>.|TRBV7-2|.|TRBJ2-7
TGTGCCAGCAGCTTAGTATTTGGATACGAGCAGTACTTC
CASSLVFGYEQYF
>.|TRBV6-6|.|TRBJ2-1
TGTGCCAGCACCCTGGACAGAGGGGCCTACAATGAGCAGTTCTTC
CASTLDRGAYNEQFF
>.|TRBV27|.|TRBJ1-1
TGTGCCAGCAGTTTATATCCGGAGAACACTGAAGCTTTCTTT
CASSLYPENTEAFF
>TRBD2|TRBV7-8|.|TRBJ2-7
TGTGCCAGCAGCTTAGTAGGCGGACTAGCGGGAGCGGTTAGCTACGAGCAGTACTTC
CASSLVGGLAGAVSYEQYF
>.|TRBV28|once|TRBJ1-2
TGTGCCAGCAGTCCACCTCAGGGGTCGAGTGGCTACACCTTC
CASSPPQGSSGYTF
>TRBD2|TRBV27|.|TRBJ2-1
TGTGCCAGCAGGATCCGGGGGGGCCCCTACAATGAGCAGTTCTTC
CASRIRGGPYNEQFF
>.|TRBV9|few|TRBJ1-5
TGTGCCAGCAGCGCTCTAGACGGTGGGGCTCAGCCCCAGCATTTT
CASSALDGGAQPQHF
>TRBD1|TRBV7-2|.|TRBJ2-6
TGTGCCAGCAGCTTCCAGGGGGCTGGGGCCAACGTCCTGACTTTC
CASSFQGAGANVLTF
>TRBD2|TRBV7-2|.|TRBJ2-3
TGTGCCAGCAGCTTATTGGGGGGGTGGGTTCAGCAGTATTTT
CASSLLGGWVQQYF
>.|TRBV11-2|.|TRBJ2-7
TGTGCCAGCAGTCAGGGAGCATACTACGAGCAGTACTTC
CASSQGAYYEQYF
>.|TRBV6-5|.|TRBJ1-2
TGTGCCAGCAGTTACTCGACTGGTCATGGCTACACCTTC
CASSYSTGHGYTF
>.|TRBV21-1|once|TRBJ2-1
TGTGCCATCCGAGCGGGAGGGCCATTCCATGAGCAGTTCTTC
CAIRAGGPFHEQFF
>.|TRBV18|.|TRBJ1-1
TGTGCCAGCTCGCCTTCCATAGGAGGCACTGAAGCTTTCTTT
CASSPSIGGTEAFF
>.|TRBV30|.|TRBJ1-6
TGTGCCTGGACACAAGCCCATAATTCACCCCTCCACTTT
CAWTQAHNSPLHF
>.|TRBV6-6|.|TRBJ2-6
TGTGCCAGCAGTGGGGCGATTGATGGGGCCAACGTCCTGACTTTC
CASSGAIDGANVLTF
>.|TRBV29-1|.|TRBJ1-5
TGCAGCGTTGGGGGTGGGCGAGATCAGCCCCAGCATTTT
CSVGGGRDQPQHF
>.|TRBV25-1|.|TRBJ1-1
TGTGCCAGCAGTGCCGTGCAGGGTTCAACTTTCTTT
CASSAVQGSTFF
>.|TRBV6-1|.|TRBJ2-7
TGTGCCAGCAGTGAGGAGGTGACAGCCTCCGTATTCTTC
CASSEEVTASVFF
>TRBD1|TRBV6-5|few|TRBJ1-2
TGTGCCAGCAGTTACGTACGGACAGGCGGCTCCTATGGCTACACCTTC
CASSYVRTGGSYGYTF
>TRBD2|TRBV7-9|.|TRBJ2-7
TGTGCCAGCAGTATTACGGGACTAGCTCGCGAGCAGTACTTC
CASSITGLAREQYF
>TRBD2|TRBV4-3|.|TRBJ2-7
TGCGCCAGCAGCCAAGGGTGGCGGGAGGGCCGAGGAGTCGAGCAGTACTTC
CASSQGWREGRGVEQYF
>TRBD1|TRBV2|.|TRBJ2-5
TGTGCCAGCAACCAGGGGACAGGGGCGTACTTC
CASNQGTGAYF
>.|TRBV25-1|.|TRBJ2-5
TGTGCCAGCGGATTTCAAGAGACCCAGTACTTC
CASGFQETQYF
>TRBD1|TRBV2|.|TRBJ1-1
TGTGCCAGCAGTACGGACAGGGGATACACTGAAGCTTTCTTT
CASSTDRGYTEAFF
>TRBD1|TRBV30|.|TRBJ1-6
TGTGCCTGGAGTGTTGGGACAGGGGGCTCTTATTCACCCCTCCACTTT
CAWSVGTGGSYSPLHF
>.|TRBV19|once|TRBJ1-2
TGTGCCAGTAGGGGTCCCACGGACAGTTCCTATGGCTACACCTTC
CASRGPTDSSYGYTF
>TRBD2|TRBV5-1|.|TRBJ2-5
TGCGCCAGCAGCCTTCTAGCGGGAGAAGGGGAGACCCAGTACTTC
CASSLLAGEGETQYF
>TRBD2|TRBV28|.|TRBJ2-5
TGTGCCAGCAGTTTCGACCCGGGGGGACTAGCGGGAGGAGAGACCCAGTACTTC
CASSFDPGGLAGGETQYF
>.|TRBV29-1|.|TRBJ2-5
TGCAGCGTTGAAGGGGTCCCGTCTTCTCAAGAGACCCAGTACTTC
CSVEGVPSSQETQYF
>.|TRBV19|few|TRBJ1-2
TGTGCCAGTAGTTCCGGACGGTTTAACTATGGCTACACCTTC
CASSSGRFNYGYTF